The 19 T cell receptor beta chains below all came from one sample that was sequenced in a study of CD8+CD57+ T cells in acquired aplastic anemia. TCR beta VDJ and CDR3 profiles were obtained from a genomic DNA template. TCRdb called the reads again in MiXCR, with one record for every CDR3 protein. This sample carries around 400,000 distinct CDR3 sequences, about two thirds of them seen once, and the ten largest clones take approximately 4%. Sequencing input: sorted CD4+, CD8+, or CD8+CD57+ T cells (not recorded which) from PBMCs. These receptors all come from a human donor in good health, serving as a control.

The J gene is TRBJ2-1, the V gene TRBV7-2; no reliable D call. The germline CDR1 and CDR2 sequences are SGHTA and FQGNSA. This CDR3 spans 15 amino acids. V was cut by 1 base and J by 7 bases, with 14 bases left in between. CDR3 amino acids: CASSLDTYMQNEQFF. The CDR3 nucleotides read TGTGCCAGCAGCTTAGACACCTACATGCAAAATGAGCAGTTCTTC.

Comments on this clonotype: Relative to the germline gene, one junction end is altered; a read error may explain this. The chain couples TRBV7-9 to TRBJ1-2; D unresolved. This CDR3 is built from 13 residues. Germline V gene data show CDR1 as SEHNR and CDR2 as FQNEAQ (reference sequence). For the CDR3, the DNA is TGTGCCAGCAGCTTAGGAGCGTCGGGCGGCTACGAGTTC. Protein sequence: CASSLGASGGYEF.

V gene TRBV9 combines with J gene TRBJ1-6; D is unclear. Trimming cost V 3 bases and J 16 bases, with 23 bases left between them. This CDR3 has 15 amino acids. From germline, CDR1 is SGDLS and CDR2 YYNGEE. DNA of the CDR3: TGTGCCAGCAGCGAAGCGCCCAGCGTTTCCTACAATCTCCACTTT. Amino acids: CASSEAPSVSYNLHF.

V gene TRBV20-1 combines with J gene TRBJ1-6; D remains ambiguous. Trimming removed 3 bases at V and 11 bases at J, with 17 bases between. This CDR3 region has 14 residues. Germline CDR1 DFQATT, CDR2 SNEGSKA (reference sequence). The CDR3 nucleotides are TGCAGTGCTAGCGCTCGCAGGAATACAGCACCCCTCCACTTT. It is translated as CSASARRNTAPLHF.

The chain is built from TRBV5-5 and TRBJ2-3; D remains unclear. The germline V and J ends were trimmed by 2 bases and 5 bases, with 6 bases remaining between them. The CDR3 is 12 amino acids. Germline values: CDR1 SGHKS, CDR2 YYEKEE (reference sequence). The CDR3 DNA reads as TGTGCCAGCAGCTTAGTTCTAGATACGCAGTATTTT. This translates into CASSLVLDTQYF.

The genes are TRBV24-1 and TRBJ1-5, with D perhaps matching TRBD1 (5 bases). The CDR3 runs to 12 residues. V dropped 3 bases and J dropped 7 bases, with 6 bases sitting between them. Germline-derived CDR1 and CDR2 are KGHDR and SFDVKD. CDR3 sequence reads: CATSDRDQPQHF. CDR3 coding DNA: TGTGCCACCAGTGATAGGGACCAGCCCCAGCATTTT.

The J gene is TRBJ2-3, the V gene TRBV7-3, with 9 bases matching TRBD2. Losses at the gene ends were 5 bases for V and 5 bases for J; bases not matched to a gene: 8. Germline V CDR1 and CDR2: SGHTA, FQGTGA. The CDR3 sequence is 15 residues long. The CDR3, as DNA: TGTGCCAGCAGCCAAGACGGCGGGGGGGTAGATACGCAGTATTTT. This sequence encodes CASSQDGGGVDTQYF.

This clonotype has just a few counts. This chain joins TRBV3-1 and TRBJ2-1; 8 nucleotides line up with TRBD2. Germline assignment: CDR1 LGHDT and CDR2 YNNKEL (reference sequence). V gave up 0 bases and J gave up 16 bases; unmatched junction bases: 11. The CDR3 is 14 amino acids. The CDR3 bases are TGTGCCAGCAGCCAAGACGGCGGGGGGCTTTCTCGATTCTTC. Amino acid sequence: CASSQDGGGLSRFF.

This chain uses TRBV12-3 or TRBV12-4 with TRBJ1-1; 9 bases align to TRBD1. This CDR3 has 14 amino acids. Unmatched junction bases numbered 2, after V lost 5 bases and J lost 1 base. The CDR3 region is CASSGQGRNTEAFF. The CDR3 DNA reads as TGTGCCAGCAGTGGACAGGGGAGGAACACTGAAGCTTTCTTT.

There are a few counts of this clonotype. The V gene is TRBV19, the J gene TRBJ2-1; D tentatively reads TRBD1 or TRBD2 (5 bases each). The germline CDR1 and CDR2 sequences are LNHDA and SQIVND (reference sequence). V lost 1 base, J lost 3 bases, and 10 bases lay in between. The CDR3 length is 15 residues. The CDR3 region is CASSIAARGYNEQFF. In DNA form, the CDR3 reads TGTGCCAGTAGTATAGCGGCGAGGGGCTACAATGAGCAGTTCTTC.

The rearrangement joins TRBV7-2 to TRBJ1-2, with D possibly being TRBD1 (6 bases). This CDR3 is built from 15 residues. V lost 5 bases, J lost 14 bases, and 27 bases lay in between. CDR1 and CDR2 from the germline V gene are SGHTA and FQGNSA. The CDR3 sequence: CASSAGRGGRYCETF. In DNA, the CDR3 is TGTGCCAGCAGCGCCGGTAGAGGGGGGCGCTATTGCGAGACCTTC. The whole variable domain, remainder taken from reference TRBV7-2 and TRBJ1-2, is GAGVSQSPSNKVTEKGKDVELRCDPISGHTALYWYRQSLGQGLEFLIYFQGNSAPDKSGLPSDRFSAERTGGSVSTLTIQRTQQEDSAVYLCASSAGRGGRYCETFGSGTRLTVV.

This clonotype has just a few counts. V and J are TRBV2 and TRBJ2-7; 7 nucleotides align to TRBD2. The CDR3 is 12 residues long. With V trimmed by 6 bases and J by 6 bases, 5 bases remained unmatched. Germline V gene sequence: CDR1 SNHLY, CDR2 FYNNEI. The CDR3 is CASSDRGGEQYF. The CDR3 coding sequence is TGTGCCAGCAGCGACCGCGGGGGCGAGCAGTACTTC.

This clonotype was seen at least ten times. The V and J genes are TRBV20-1 and TRBJ2-7; a weak D match, TRBD2 (5 bases). Deletions cut 6 bases from V and 1 base from J, with 13 bases between. The CDR3 consists of 13 residues. In germline, CDR1 is DFQATT, CDR2 SNEGSKA (reference sequence). The CDR3, as DNA: TGCAGTGCCCCGATCCGGGGATCCTACGAGCAGTACTTC. It specifies CSAPIRGSYEQYF.

The V gene is TRBV7-3, the J gene TRBJ1-2; weak D call: TRBD1 (5 bases). Trimming shortened V by 7 bases and J by 13 bases, and 22 bases separated the two germline ends. The CDR3 sequence is 13 residues long. Germline V gene sequence: CDR1 SGHTA, CDR2 FQGTGA. The CDR3 region has the DNA TGTGCCAGCAACGAGCGACAGTACTATGACTCCACCTTC. Its protein product is CASNERQYYDSTF.

The sample holds a few counts of this clonotype. Here the CDR3 reads CASSLVGANYGYTF. For the CDR3, the DNA is TGTGCCAGCAGCTTGGTGGGGGCTAACTATGGCTACACCTTC. The chain carries TRBV5-4 and TRBJ1-2; a weak D match, TRBD1 (5 bases). V lost 0 bases and J lost 0, with 6 bases in between. The CDR3 is 14 amino acids. Looked up from germline, CDR1 is SGHNT and CDR2 is YYREEE (reference sequence).

A word on this clonotype: A junction boundary mismatches the germline segment, possibly from a read error. CDR3 sequence reads: CATREGGRDEQFF. Here the CDR3 DNA reads TGTGCCACCCGTGAAGGGGGACGGGATGAGCAGTTCTTC. J is TRBJ2-1 and V is TRBV24-1; D may be TRBD1 (6 bases). This CDR3 is 13 amino acids long. Germline V lookup: CDR1 KGHDR, CDR2 SFDVKD.

On this clonotype: Mismatch with germline at one junction end may stem from a read error. The CDR3 here is CASSLSSPGTGEKLVF. CDR3 bases: TGTGCCAGCAGTTTATCGAGCCCAGGGACTGGCGAAAAACTGGTTTTT. The chain joins TRBV6-1 to TRBJ1-4, with a weak D call TRBD1 (5 bases). The CDR3 runs 16 residues. CDR1 is MNHNS, CDR2 SASEGT, per germline.

This clonotype was counted a few times. This rearrangement joins TRBV12-3 or TRBV12-4 to TRBJ1-6; D ambiguous. The CDR3 length is 15 residues. V lost 1 base, J lost 7 bases, and 11 bases lay in between. The CDR3 coding sequence is TGTGCCAGCAGTTTAGTTGTTACGGGGAATTCACCCCTCCACTTT. Residues: CASSLVVTGNSPLHF.

V and J are TRBV10-3 and TRBJ2-7; 7 nucleotides agree with TRBD1. This CDR3 comprises 13 residues. CDR1 and CDR2 from the germline V gene are ENHRY and SYGVKD. V lost 10 bases to trimming and J lost 3 bases; unmatched junction nucleotides: 9. The DNA of the CDR3 is TGTGCCACCAAACCCGGGACAGACTACGAGCAGTACTTC. It translates to CATKPGTDYEQYF.